A selection of T cell receptor beta chains follows, all from one sample in a study of graft-versus-host responses after intestinal transplantation. Repertoires were generated with immunoSEQ multiplex PCR, while TCRdb's copy carries only in-frame clones and drops some. The table includes more than 90,000 clones, about 93% detected once. What these receptors recognize is not known. The sample in question was unstimulated CD8+ T cells sorted from spleen or lymph node cells, obtained before intestinal transplant. The receptors originated from a human donor who received an intestinal transplant. CDR3s include the opening cysteine and the closing phenylalanine or tryptophan. Fields, in order: clone size, J gene, D gene, V gene, CDR3 protein, CDR3 DNA. The D gene is left open where the match is weak. The size of a clone is reported for some rows only, either as once, few or many, or as a class for expanded clones.

. | TRBJ2-5 | . | TRBV5-6 | CASSNGGETQYF | TGTGCCAGCAGCAACGGGGGAGAGACCCAGTACTTC
. | TRBJ2-1 | TRBD2 | TRBV11-2 | CASSLDQGLAGVPYNEQFF | TGTGCCAGCAGCTTAGATCAGGGGCTAGCGGGGGTTCCCTACAATGAGCAGTTCTTC
. | TRBJ1-1 | . | TRBV4-1 | CASSQDSGRSSLEEAFF | TGCGCCAGCAGCCAAGATTCTGGGCGCAGCTCCTTAGAGGAAGCTTTCTTT
. | TRBJ2-3 | . | TRBV5-1 | CASSVKGGQGTDTQYF | TGCGCCAGCAGCGTTAAGGGAGGTCAAGGCACAGATACGCAGTATTTT
once | TRBJ2-2 | TRBD1 | TRBV27 | CASSLSGQGVAKDTGELFF | TGTGCCAGCAGTTTATCGGGACAGGGGGTGGCGAAGGACACCGGGGAGCTGTTTTTT
. | TRBJ1-2 | TRBD1 | TRBV29-1 | CSVPGGTGNYGYTF | TGCAGCGTTCCGGGGGGGACAGGGAACTATGGCTACACCTTC
. | TRBJ1-3 | TRBD1 | TRBV4-3 | CASSQGRTGEVSGNTIYF | TGCGCCAGCAGCCAAGGGAGGACAGGGGAGGTGTCTGGAAACACCATATATTTT
. | TRBJ1-1 | . | TRBV4-1 | CASRLGGAEAFF | TGCGCCAGCAGACTTGGGGGGGCTGAAGCTTTCTTT
. | TRBJ1-6 | . | TRBV19 | CASSTGGASSYNSPLHF | TGTGCCAGTAGTACGGGGGGGGCCAGCTCCTATAATTCACCCCTTCACTTT
. | TRBJ2-3 | TRBD2 | TRBV7-2 | CASSLVIVAGESDTQYF | TGTGCCAGCAGCTTAGTAATAGTAGCGGGGGAATCAGATACGCAGTATTTT
. | TRBJ2-2 | . | TRBV28 | CASNLDRKKGHGELFF | TGTGCCAGCAATCTTGACAGAAAAAAGGGCCACGGGGAGCTGTTTTTT
. | TRBJ1-2 | . | TRBV5-1 | CASSLGGTNYGYTF | TGCGCCAGCAGCTTGGGAGGGACTAACTATGGCTACACCTTC
. | TRBJ2-1 | . | TRBV28 | CASSLHLGGSYNEQFF | TGTGCCAGCAGTTTACACCTGGGGGGCTCCTACAATGAGCAGTTCTTC
once | TRBJ2-1 | TRBD1 | TRBV7-8 | CASSPQGAHTYNEQFF | TGTGCCAGCAGCCCGCAGGGGGCTCACACCTACAATGAGCAGTTCTTC
. | TRBJ2-7 | . | TRBV2 | CASTKARGLQGPHSYEQYF | TGTGCCAGCACTAAAGCGAGGGGGTTACAGGGTCCCCACTCCTACGAGCAGTACTTC
once | TRBJ2-7 | TRBD2 | TRBV9 | CASSVGVAGVYDEQYF | TGTGCCAGCAGCGTAGGTGTAGCGGGAGTCTACGACGAGCAGTACTTC
. | TRBJ2-2 | TRBD1 | TRBV27 | CASSFYRGNTGELFF | TGTGCCAGCAGTTTTTACAGGGGGAACACCGGGGAGCTGTTTTTT
. | TRBJ2-1 | . | TRBV6-1 | CASSEVLANNEQFF | TGTGCCAGCAGTGAAGTCCTAGCAAACAATGAGCAGTTCTTC
. | TRBJ1-1 | TRBD1 | TRBV6-5 | CASSYRDRGPTEAFF | TGTGCCAGCAGTTACCGGGACAGGGGGCCCACTGAAGCTTTCTTT
. | TRBJ1-1 | . | TRBV10-3 | CAISESMGGTEAFF | TGTGCCATCAGTGAGTCTATGGGGGGGACTGAAGCTTTCTTT
. | TRBJ2-4 | . | TRBV6-1 | CASRAPNLAKNIQYF | TGTGCCAGCAGAGCGCCGAACTTGGCCAAAAACATTCAGTACTTC
. | TRBJ2-3 | TRBD2 | TRBV12-5 | CASGLTSGGEHTQYF | TGTGCTAGTGGCCTGACTAGCGGGGGGGAACATACGCAGTATTTT
. | TRBJ1-1 | . | TRBV6-6 | CASRDTGFSMNTEAFF | TGTGCCAGCAGGGATACAGGGTTTTCGATGAACACTGAAGCTTTCTTT
. | TRBJ2-1 | TRBD2 | TRBV7-9 | CASSLPTSGNNEQFF | TGTGCCAGCAGCTTACCCACTAGCGGAAACAATGAGCAGTTCTTC
. | TRBJ2-7 | TRBD1 | TRBV27 | CASSSTGQGAGEQYF | TGTGCCAGCAGTTCGACGGGACAGGGGGCGGGAGAGCAGTACTTC
. | TRBJ2-6 | TRBD1 | TRBV15 | CATSRVPGQGYGANVLTF | TGTGCCACCAGCAGAGTACCGGGACAGGGGTACGGGGCCAACGTCCTGACTTTC
. | TRBJ2-1 | TRBD2 | TRBV6-6 | CASSLGRGGNYNEQFF | TGTGCCAGCAGCCTCGGCCGGGGGGGGAACTACAATGAGCAGTTCTTC
. | TRBJ1-1 | . | TRBV19 | CASSIAGGATEAFF | TGTGCCAGTAGTATAGCCGGGGGGGCAACTGAAGCTTTCTTT
. | TRBJ2-2 | . | TRBV27 | CASRGGVGELFF | TGTGCCAGTCGAGGGGGGGTCGGGGAGCTGTTTTTT